The clone carrying this T cell receptor (beta chain) has just one count. V was clipped by 2 bases and J by 5 bases; unmatched bases: 4. The germline gives CDR1 MNHEY, CDR2 SMNVEV (reference sequence). The CDR3 extends over 14 amino acids. Sequenced by immunoSEQ multiplex PCR; TCRdb stores in-frame clones only, minus some. Here the sample spans about 79,000 clones, 91% being singletons. The sample comes from a study of technical replicates of blood from several donors. The chain couples TRBV27 to TRBJ2-7, with 9 positions matching TRBD1. Source material: T cells isolated from PBMCs. The sequence was collected from a human donor in good health. Some clones in this sample may be carry-over from other donors' samples. CDR3 in amino acids: CASSLGTGRHEQYF. In DNA form, the CDR3 reads TGTGCCAGCAGTTTAGGGACAGGGAGGCACGAGCAGTACTTC.